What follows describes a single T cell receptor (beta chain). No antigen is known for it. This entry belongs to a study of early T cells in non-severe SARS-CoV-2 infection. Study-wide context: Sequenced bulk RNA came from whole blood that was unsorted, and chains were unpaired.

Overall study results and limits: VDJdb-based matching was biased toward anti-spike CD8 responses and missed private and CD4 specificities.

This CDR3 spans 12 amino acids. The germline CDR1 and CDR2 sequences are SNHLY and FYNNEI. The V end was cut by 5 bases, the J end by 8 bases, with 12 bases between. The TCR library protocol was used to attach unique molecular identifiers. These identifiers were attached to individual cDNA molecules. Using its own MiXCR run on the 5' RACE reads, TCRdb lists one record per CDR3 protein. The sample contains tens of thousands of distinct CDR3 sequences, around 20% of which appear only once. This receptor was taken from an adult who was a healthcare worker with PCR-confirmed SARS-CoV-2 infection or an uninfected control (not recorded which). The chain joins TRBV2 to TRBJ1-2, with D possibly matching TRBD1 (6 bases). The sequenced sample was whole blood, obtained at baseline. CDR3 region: CASSRDTGGYTF. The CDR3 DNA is TGTGCCAGCAGTCGGGACACGGGCGGCTACACCTTC.